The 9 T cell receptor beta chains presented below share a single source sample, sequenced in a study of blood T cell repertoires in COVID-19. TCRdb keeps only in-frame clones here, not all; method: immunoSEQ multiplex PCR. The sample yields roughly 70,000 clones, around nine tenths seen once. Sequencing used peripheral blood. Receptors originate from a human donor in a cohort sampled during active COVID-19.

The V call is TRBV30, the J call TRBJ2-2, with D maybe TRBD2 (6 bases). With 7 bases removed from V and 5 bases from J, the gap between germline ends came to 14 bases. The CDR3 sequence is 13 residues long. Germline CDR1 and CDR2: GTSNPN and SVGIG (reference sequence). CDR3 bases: TGTGCCTACTCCGGGACTCAAACCGGGGAGCTGTTTTTT. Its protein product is CAYSGTQTGELFF.

The CDR3: CASSQAPGQGPYEQYF. In nucleotides, the CDR3 is TGCGCCAGCAGCCAAGCACCGGGACAGGGGCCCTACGAGCAGTACTTC. The chain carries TRBV4-1 and TRBJ2-7; 10 nucleotides align to TRBD1. From germline, CDR1 is MGHRA and CDR2 YSYEKL. The CDR3 contains 16 residues. V gave up 1 base and J gave up 2 bases; unmatched junction bases: 5.

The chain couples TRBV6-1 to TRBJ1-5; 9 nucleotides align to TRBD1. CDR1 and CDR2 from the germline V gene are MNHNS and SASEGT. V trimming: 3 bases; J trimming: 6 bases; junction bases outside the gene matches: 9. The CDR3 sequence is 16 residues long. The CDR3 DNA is TGTGCCAGCAGTGAGGCCCCGGGACAGGGCGGTCAGCCCCAGCATTTT. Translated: CASSEAPGQGGQPQHF.

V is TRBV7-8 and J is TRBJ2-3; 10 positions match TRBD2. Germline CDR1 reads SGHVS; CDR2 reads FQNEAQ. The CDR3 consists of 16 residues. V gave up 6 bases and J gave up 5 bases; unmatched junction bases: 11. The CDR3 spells CASSPGLAEWGDTQYF. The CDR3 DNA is TGTGCCAGCAGTCCAGGACTAGCGGAGTGGGGAGATACGCAGTATTTT.

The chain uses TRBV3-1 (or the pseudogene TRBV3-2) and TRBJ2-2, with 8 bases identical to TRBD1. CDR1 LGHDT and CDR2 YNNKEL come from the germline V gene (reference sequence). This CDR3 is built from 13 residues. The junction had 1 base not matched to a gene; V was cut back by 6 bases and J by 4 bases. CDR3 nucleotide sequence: TGTGCCAGCAGAACAGGGGGCACCGGGGAGCTGTTTTTT. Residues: CASRTGGTGELFF.

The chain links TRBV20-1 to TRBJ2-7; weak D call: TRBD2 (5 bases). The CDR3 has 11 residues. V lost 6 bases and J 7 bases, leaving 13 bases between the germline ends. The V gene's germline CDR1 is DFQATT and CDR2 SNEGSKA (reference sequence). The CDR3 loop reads CSATTRQEQYF. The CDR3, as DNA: TGCAGTGCCACCACTAGGCAAGAGCAGTACTTC.

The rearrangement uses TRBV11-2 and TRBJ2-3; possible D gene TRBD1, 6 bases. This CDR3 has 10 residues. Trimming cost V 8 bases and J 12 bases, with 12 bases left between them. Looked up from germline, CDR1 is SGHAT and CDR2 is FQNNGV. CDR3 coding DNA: TGTGCCAGCGGCCGGGACATTCAGTATTTT. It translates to CASGRDIQYF.

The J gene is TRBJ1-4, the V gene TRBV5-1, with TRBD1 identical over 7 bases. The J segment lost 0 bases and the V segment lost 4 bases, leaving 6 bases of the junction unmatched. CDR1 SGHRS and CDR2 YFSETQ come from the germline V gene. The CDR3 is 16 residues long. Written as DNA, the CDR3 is TGCGCCAGCAGCCGAACAGGGGATGCAACTAATGAAAAACTGTTTTTT. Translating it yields CASSRTGDATNEKLFF. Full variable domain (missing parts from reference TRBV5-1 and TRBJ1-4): KAGVTQTPRYLIKTRGQQVTLSCSPISGHRSVSWYQQTPGQGLQFLFEYFSETQRNKGNFPGRFSGRQFSNSRSEMNVSTLELGDSALYLCASSRTGDATNEKLFFGSGTQLSVL.

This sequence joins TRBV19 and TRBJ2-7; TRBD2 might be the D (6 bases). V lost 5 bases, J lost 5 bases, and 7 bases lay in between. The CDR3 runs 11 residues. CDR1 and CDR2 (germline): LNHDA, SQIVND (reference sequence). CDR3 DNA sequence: TGTGCCAGTAGTCCGGGGGACGAGCAGTACTTC. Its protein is CASSPGDEQYF.